This T cell receptor beta chain was retrieved from a study of shared clonotypes between healthy human individuals. This clone was detected only a few times. Here immunoSEQ multiplex PCR was the method, and the copy in TCRdb shows in-frame clones only, minus some. The table has a few hundred thousand clones, around 80% seen once. CDR1 and CDR2 from the germline V gene are MNHNS and SASEGT. V was clipped by 6 bases and J by 1 base, with 10 bases between them. The CDR3 contains 14 residues. The sequence derives from a woman in her forties in good health. Some clones in this sample may be carry-over from other donors' samples. V and J are TRBV6-1 and TRBJ1-3, with D possibly TRBD1 on 5 matching bases. The sequenced sample was PBMCs. CDR3 region: CASRLDNSGNTIYF. The CDR3 bases are TGTGCCAGCAGGCTGGACAATTCTGGAAACACCATATATTTT.